The 29 T cell receptor beta chains presented below share a single source sample, sequenced in a study of cytomegalovirus exposure and HLA in healthy donors. The study ran its PCR with 60 Vbeta and 13 Jbeta primers. Some clones are missing from TCRdb's copy, which holds only in-frame ones; the method was immunoSEQ multiplex PCR. Here the sample spans some 95,000 clones, roughly 73% being singletons. Sequencing was performed on PBMCs. Receptors originate from a man aged 50-60 years in good health and CMV-seropositive.

The chain links TRBV20-1 to TRBJ1-1; D ambiguous. V dropped 3 bases and J dropped 6 bases, with 5 bases sitting between them. Germline CDR1 reads DFQATT; CDR2 reads SNEGSKA (reference sequence). The CDR3 has 10 amino acids. The CDR3 reads CSASRAEAFF. The DNA of the CDR3 is TGCAGTGCTAGTCGGGCTGAAGCTTTCTTT.

This rearrangement joins TRBV5-6 to TRBJ2-7; D is unclear. V was clipped by 3 bases and J by 0 bases, with 10 bases between them. Germline V gene lookup returns CDR1 SGHDT and CDR2 YYEEEE. This CDR3 contains 14 residues. The CDR3 DNA reads as TGTGCCAGCAGCTCAAGACTGCCCTCCTACGAGCAGTACTTC. This codes for CASSSRLPSYEQYF. Together with reference TRBV5-6 and TRBJ2-7, the CDR3 gives the full variable domain: DAGVTQSPTHLIKTRGQQVTLRCSPKSGHDTVSWYQQALGQGPQFIFQYYEEEERQRGNFPDRFSGHQFPNYSSELNVNALLLGDSALYLCASSSRLPSYEQYFGPGTRLTVT.

The chain has TRBV18 and TRBJ2-5; D possibly corresponds to TRBD2 (5 bases). The DNA end is a closer match to TRBJ2-7, so the J assignment may be wrong. The germline gives CDR1 KGHSH, CDR2 LQKENI. CDR3 length: 13 residues. The CDR3 coding sequence is TGTGCCAGCTCCCCGGGAACCTCCTACGAGCAGTACTTC. Translated, it gives CASSPGTSYEQYF.

This clone was found a few times. The rearrangement joins TRBV20-1 to TRBJ1-2; D remains ambiguous. The V end lost 3 bases, the J end lost 6 bases, and 8 bases lay between the germline ends. The CDR3 has 11 amino acids. Germline V CDR1 and CDR2: DFQATT, SNEGSKA (reference sequence). CDR3 protein: CSARVGDGYTF. The CDR3 DNA follows: TGCAGTGCTAGGGTGGGAGATGGCTACACCTTC.

This clone was observed a single time. This chain links TRBV29-1 with TRBJ2-7; D ambiguous. This CDR3 has 11 residues. Per the germline V gene, CDR1 is SQVTM and CDR2 is ANQGSEA. The V end lost 4 bases, the J end lost 1 base, and 5 bases lay between the germline ends. The CDR3 DNA reads TGCAGCGTTGGGCAGTCCTACGAGCAGTACTTC. This sequence encodes CSVGQSYEQYF.

V and J are TRBV6-5 and TRBJ1-4; D remains unclear. Germline V gene sequence: CDR1 MNHEY, CDR2 SVGAGI. V lost 4 bases, J lost 14 bases, and 14 bases lay in between. The CDR3 loop spans 12 amino acids. CDR3 region: CASSFTGSGLFF. DNA of the CDR3: TGTGCCAGCAGTTTCACCGGGAGTGGGCTGTTTTTT.

The chain joins TRBV4-1 to TRBJ2-7, with 9 bases identical to TRBD1. The CDR3 is made up of 17 amino acids. Germline CDR1 MGHRA, CDR2 YSYEKL. V shed 5 bases, J shed 2 bases, and the junction held 13 bases outside the gene matches. The CDR3 DNA follows: TGCGCCAGCAGCGCAGGACTGTATCGGGACAGGGCCTACGAGCAGTACTTC. The encoded protein is CASSAGLYRDRAYEQYF.

This sequence joins TRBV7-2 and TRBJ1-5; tentatively, D is TRBD1 (5 bases). Trimming left V 7 bases short and J 9 bases short, with 16 bases between. CDR1 and CDR2 from the germline V gene are SGHTA and FQGNSA. This CDR3 comprises 13 residues. The CDR3 coding sequence is TGTGCCAGCACCATGGGCAGGGCTCGGCCCCAGCATTTT. Its protein is CASTMGRARPQHF.

Notes on this clone: Within the sample, other DNA sequences also encode this same CDR3. The chain uses TRBV19 and TRBJ2-3, with a tentative D call TRBD2 (6 bases). Trimming removed 6 bases from V and 4 bases from J, with 14 bases in between. CDR3 size: 14 residues. Germline V gene lookup returns CDR1 LNHDA and CDR2 SQIVND (reference sequence). CDR3 residues: CASSLTGGSDTQYF. CDR3 in DNA: TGTGCCAGTAGCCTAACCGGGGGTTCAGATACGCAGTATTTT.

The chain joins TRBV7-2 to TRBJ2-7; D not resolved. The CDR3 consists of 12 residues. V was cut by 6 bases and J by 1 base, with 7 bases left in between. Germline CDR1 and CDR2: SGHTA and FQGNSA. CDR3 in DNA: TGTGCCAGCAGGGGCTTTTCCTACGAGCAGTACTTC. Translated, it gives CASRGFSYEQYF. Filled out from reference TRBV7-2 and TRBJ2-7, the complete variable domain reads GAGVSQSPSNKVTEKGKDVELRCDPISGHTALYWYRQSLGQGLEFLIYFQGNSAPDKSGLPSDRFSAERTGGSVSTLTIQRTQQEDSAVYLCASRGFSYEQYFGPGTRLTVT.

This CDR3 reads CAVQGTTNEKLFF. The CDR3 DNA reads as TGTGCCGTACAGGGCACAACTAATGAAAAACTGTTTTTT. The chain is built from TRBV10-3 and TRBJ1-4, with D perhaps TRBD1 (6 bases). The germline V gene has CDR1 ENHRY and CDR2 SYGVKD. This CDR3 is 13 amino acids long. The V and J ends lost 11 bases and 0 bases respectively, with 10 bases between them.

This rearrangement joins TRBV30 to TRBJ1-6, with D possibly TRBD1 on 5 matching bases. Germline CDR1 is GTSNPN and CDR2 is SVGIG (reference sequence). CDR3 length: 13 residues. Trimming removed 0 bases from V and 7 bases from J, with 7 bases in between. CDR3 DNA: TGTGCCTGGAGTGTACAGGTCAATTCACCCCTCCACTTT. Its translation is CAWSVQVNSPLHF.

The chain has TRBV11-2 and TRBJ1-4; 9 nucleotides line up with TRBD1. CDR1 SGHAT and CDR2 FQNNGV come from the germline V gene. The CDR3 covers 15 residues. With 4 bases clipped from V and 5 bases from J, the junction kept 5 bases outside the gene matches. DNA for the CDR3: TGTGCCAGCAGCTCCGGGACAGGGCGGAATGAAAAACTGTTTTTT. Translated, it gives CASSSGTGRNEKLFF.

The chain employs TRBV30 and TRBJ2-5; 7 bases agree with TRBD1. V dropped 2 bases and J dropped 1; count of bases not matched to a gene: 7. The length of the CDR3 is 15 residues. Germline-derived CDR1 and CDR2 are GTSNPN and SVGIG (reference sequence). For the CDR3, the DNA is TGTGCCTGGAGTACCCAGGGGGTAACCCAAGAGACCCAGTACTTC. It yields the protein CAWSTQGVTQETQYF.

The CDR3 reads CASRTTGDTYEQYF. As DNA, the CDR3 is TGCGCCAGCAGAACTACAGGGGATACCTACGAGCAGTACTTC. The rearrangement links TRBV5-1 to TRBJ2-7; TRBD1 aligns across 7 bases. Germline values: CDR1 SGHRS, CDR2 YFSETQ. V lost 5 bases to trimming and J lost 2 bases; unmatched junction nucleotides: 7. The length of the CDR3 is 14 residues.

CDR3 coding DNA: TGTGCCAGCAGCTTGAGGACAGGGGGTCGATCACCCCTCCACTTT. Protein sequence: CASSLRTGGRSPLHF. The chain couples TRBV5-6 to TRBJ1-6, with 10 bases lining up with TRBD1. CDR3 size: 15 residues. The germline V gene encodes CDR1 SGHDT and CDR2 YYEEEE. V lost 1 base and J lost 10; bases outside the gene matches: 5.

This clone has a single count. The chain combines TRBV30 with TRBJ2-2, with D unresolved. The CDR3 has 13 residues. Germline lookup yields CDR1 GTSNPN and CDR2 SVGIG (reference sequence). Trimming took off 0 bases at V and 4 bases at J, with 6 bases between the two ends. The CDR3 DNA sequence: TGTGCCTGGAGTGTACAGAGCACCGGGGAGCTGTTTTTT. It specifies CAWSVQSTGELFF.

This chain links TRBV18 with TRBJ2-7; no clear D. The CDR3 covers 14 residues. Trimming took 4 bases from V and 6 from J, leaving 16 bases between them. CDR1 KGHSH and CDR2 LQKENI come from the germline V gene. Here the CDR3 DNA reads TGTGCCAGCTCACTACCGTTACCGGGTTCCGAGCAGTACTTC. This gives the protein CASSLPLPGSEQYF.

V and J are TRBV9 and TRBJ1-3, with D possibly being TRBD1 (5 bases). The CDR3 has 17 amino acids. Trimming took 0 bases from V and 2 from J, leaving 15 bases between them. CDR1 is SGDLS, CDR2 YYNGEE, per germline. The CDR3 DNA follows: TGTGCCAGCAGCGTAGAGGGTCCAGGACACCCTGGAAACACCATATATTTT. It is translated as CASSVEGPGHPGNTIYF.

The chain recombines TRBV4-1 with TRBJ2-3; D is undetermined. The CDR3 has 13 residues. Germline V gene sequence: CDR1 MGHRA, CDR2 YSYEKL. V was clipped by 1 base and J by 5 bases, with 7 bases between them. CDR3 protein: CASSQVTGDTQYF. In DNA form, the CDR3 reads TGCGCCAGCAGCCAAGTTACGGGAGATACGCAGTATTTT.

This chain links TRBV28 with TRBJ1-2, with a possible D match to TRBD1 (5 bases). This CDR3 is built from 15 residues. The V end lost 3 bases, the J end lost 5 bases, and 16 bases lay between the germline ends. Germline V gene data show CDR1 as MDHEN and CDR2 as SYDVKM. The CDR3 nucleotides are TGTGCCAGCAGTTTCCCCAGGGACTTAGGGTATGGCTACACCTTC. It specifies CASSFPRDLGYGYTF.

About this clone: At one end, the junction sequence differs from germline, possibly due to a read error. The genes are TRBV7-2 and TRBJ1-2; TRBD1 agrees at 8 bases. The CDR3 covers 16 residues. Looked up from germline, CDR1 is SGHTA and CDR2 is FQGNSA. The CDR3 protein is CASSLSGTGGVYGYPF. The CDR3 bases are TGTGCCAGCAGCTTGTCCGGGACAGGTGGGGTCTATGGCTACCCCTTC.

This rearrangement joins TRBV9 to TRBJ2-1, with D possibly being TRBD2 (6 bases). Trimming removed 4 bases from V and 3 bases from J, with 14 bases in between. The germline V gene has CDR1 SGDLS and CDR2 YYNGEE. CDR3 length equals 15 residues. The CDR3: CASSRRTTGYNEQFF. Here the CDR3 DNA reads TGTGCCAGCAGCAGACGGACTACCGGCTACAATGAGCAGTTCTTC.

This chain joins TRBV5-6 and TRBJ2-5; the D gene is possibly TRBD1 (5 bases). Gene TRBJ2-7 matches the end of the DNA better, so the J call may be wrong. Germline V CDR1 and CDR2: SGHDT, YYEEEE. This CDR3 is 13 amino acids long. CDR3 sequence: CASSLFQGYEQYF. The CDR3 DNA is TGTGCCAGCAGCTTGTTCCAGGGCTACGAGCAGTACTTC.

The genes are TRBV12-5 and TRBJ1-5; 8 bases map to TRBD1. Losses at the gene ends were 4 bases for V and 10 bases for J; bases not matched to a gene: 3. CDR3 length: 12 amino acids. The germline V gene encodes CDR1 LGHNT and CDR2 FRNRAP. The CDR3 reads CASGSGTGPQHF. The CDR3 DNA reads as TGTGCTAGTGGTTCGGGGACAGGACCCCAGCATTTT.

The gene calls are TRBV6-4 and TRBJ1-2; a weak D match, TRBD1 (6 bases). CDR3 size: 12 residues. CDR1 is MRHNA and CDR2 is SNTAGT in the germline V gene. V was trimmed by 3 bases and J by 8 bases, leaving 10 bases between them. The CDR3 DNA follows: TGTGCCAGCAGTGAAACAGGGCGCGGCTACACCTTC. It is translated as CASSETGRGYTF.

The chain joins TRBV5-1 to TRBJ1-6; 9 positions match TRBD1. Germline V gene sequence: CDR1 SGHRS, CDR2 YFSETQ. The trim removed 0 bases at V and 7 bases at J, leaving 2 bases unmatched. The CDR3 contains 15 residues. The CDR3 region is CASSLDGQGNSPLHF. CDR3 DNA sequence: TGCGCCAGCAGCTTGGATGGACAGGGGAATTCACCCCTCCACTTT.

This chain joins TRBV7-9 and TRBJ1-1; D is possibly TRBD1 (6 bases). The germline gives CDR1 SEHNR, CDR2 FQNEAQ (reference sequence). V was shortened by 4 bases and J by 7 bases, with 16 bases between the two germline ends. The CDR3 length is 14 residues. In DNA form, the CDR3 reads TGTGCCAGCAGCTCACGGGACATTGGGCGTGAAGCTTTCTTT. This gives the protein CASSSRDIGREAFF.

The CDR3 is CASSLAGAGGGSPLHF. Written as DNA, the CDR3 is TGTGCCAGCAGCTTAGCAGGGGCGGGGGGCGGTTCACCCCTCCACTTT. This chain links TRBV7-2 with TRBJ1-6; tentative D call: TRBD1 (6 bases). V lost 0 bases to trimming and J lost 9 bases, with 15 bases between them. The CDR3 is made up of 16 amino acids. Germline CDR1 and CDR2: SGHTA and FQGNSA.